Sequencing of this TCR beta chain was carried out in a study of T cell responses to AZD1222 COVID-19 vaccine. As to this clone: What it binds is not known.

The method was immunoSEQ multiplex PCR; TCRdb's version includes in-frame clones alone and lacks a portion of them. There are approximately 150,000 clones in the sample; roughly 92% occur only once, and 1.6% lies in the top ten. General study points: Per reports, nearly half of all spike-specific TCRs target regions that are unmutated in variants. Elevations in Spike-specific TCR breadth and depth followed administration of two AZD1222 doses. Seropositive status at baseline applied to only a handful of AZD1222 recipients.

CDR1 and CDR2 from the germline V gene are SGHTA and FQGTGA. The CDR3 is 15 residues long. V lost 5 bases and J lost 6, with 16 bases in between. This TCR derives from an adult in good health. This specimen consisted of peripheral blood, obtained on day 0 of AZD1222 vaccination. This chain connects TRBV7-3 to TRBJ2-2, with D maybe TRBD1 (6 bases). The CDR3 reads CASSQPTGRPGELFF. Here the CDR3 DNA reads TGTGCCAGCAGCCAGCCGACAGGACGCCCCGGGGAGCTGTTTTTT.